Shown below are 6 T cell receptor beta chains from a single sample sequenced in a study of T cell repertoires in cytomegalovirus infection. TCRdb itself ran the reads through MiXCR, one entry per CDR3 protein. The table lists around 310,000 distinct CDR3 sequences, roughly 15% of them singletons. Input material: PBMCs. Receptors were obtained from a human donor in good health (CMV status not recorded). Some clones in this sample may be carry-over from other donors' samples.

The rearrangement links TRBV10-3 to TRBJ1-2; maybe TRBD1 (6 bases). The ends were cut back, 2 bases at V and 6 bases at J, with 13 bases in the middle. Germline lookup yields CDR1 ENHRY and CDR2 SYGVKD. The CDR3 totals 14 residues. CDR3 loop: CAISEAQGRNGYTF. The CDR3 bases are TGTGCCATCAGTGAGGCCCAGGGGCGCAATGGCTACACCTTC.

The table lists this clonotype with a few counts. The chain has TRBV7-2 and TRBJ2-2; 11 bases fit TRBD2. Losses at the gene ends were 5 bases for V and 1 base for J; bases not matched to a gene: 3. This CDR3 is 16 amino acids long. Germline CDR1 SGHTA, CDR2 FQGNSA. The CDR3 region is CASSLGLAVNTGELFF. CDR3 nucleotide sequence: TGTGCCAGCAGCCTGGGACTAGCGGTGAACACCGGGGAGCTGTTTTTT.

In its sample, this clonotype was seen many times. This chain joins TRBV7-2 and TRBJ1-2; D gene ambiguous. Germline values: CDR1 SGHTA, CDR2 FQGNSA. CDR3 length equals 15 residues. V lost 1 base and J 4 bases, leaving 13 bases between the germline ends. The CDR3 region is CASSLVGSGSYGYTF. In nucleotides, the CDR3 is TGTGCCAGCAGCTTAGTTGGGTCGGGGAGCTATGGCTACACCTTC.

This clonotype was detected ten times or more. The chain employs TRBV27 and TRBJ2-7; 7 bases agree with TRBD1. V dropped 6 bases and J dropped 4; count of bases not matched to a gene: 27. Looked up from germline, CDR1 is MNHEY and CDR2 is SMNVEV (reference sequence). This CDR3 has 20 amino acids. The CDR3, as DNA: TGTGCCAGCAGCCCTTGGCTAAAACCATTTTTAGGGACAGTACCTTACGAGCAGTACTTC. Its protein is CASSPWLKPFLGTVPYEQYF.

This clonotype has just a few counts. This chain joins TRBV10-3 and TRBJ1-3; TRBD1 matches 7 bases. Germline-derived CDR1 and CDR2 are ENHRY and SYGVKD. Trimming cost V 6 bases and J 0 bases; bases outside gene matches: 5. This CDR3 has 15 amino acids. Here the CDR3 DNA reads TGTGCCATCAGACTACAGGGGCCCTCTGGAAACACCATATATTTT. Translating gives CAIRLQGPSGNTIYF.

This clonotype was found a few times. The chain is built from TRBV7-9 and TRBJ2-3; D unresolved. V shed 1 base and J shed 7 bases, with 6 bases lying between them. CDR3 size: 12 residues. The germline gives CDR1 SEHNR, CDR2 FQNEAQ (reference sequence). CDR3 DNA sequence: TGTGCCAGCAGCTTAGGCCCGAATACGCAGTATTTT. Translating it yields CASSLGPNTQYF.